This T cell receptor beta chain appears in the sequencing data of a study of T cell responses to AZD1222 COVID-19 vaccine. Background on the study: Second-dose intervals of approximately 4 or approximately 12 weeks were pooled.

This table comes from immunoSEQ multiplex PCR, and its TCRdb copy is limited to in-frame clones, with some not included. The top ten clones hold more than 9% of a sample with some 200,000 clones, roughly 92% of them seen once. The CDR3 loop spans 19 amino acids. J lost 8 bases, V lost 0 bases, and 19 bases had no gene match. Germline CDR1 is LGHNA and CDR2 is YNFKEQ. This sequence joins TRBV4-2 and TRBJ1-2, with 9 bases lining up with TRBD1. Source: peripheral blood, taken on day 0 of AZD1222 vaccination. The clonotype originates from an adult in good health. The CDR3: CASSQDFGSLRDRDVGYTF. The CDR3 nucleotides are TGTGCCAGCAGCCAAGATTTTGGTTCTTTGAGGGACAGGGATGTAGGCTACACCTTC.